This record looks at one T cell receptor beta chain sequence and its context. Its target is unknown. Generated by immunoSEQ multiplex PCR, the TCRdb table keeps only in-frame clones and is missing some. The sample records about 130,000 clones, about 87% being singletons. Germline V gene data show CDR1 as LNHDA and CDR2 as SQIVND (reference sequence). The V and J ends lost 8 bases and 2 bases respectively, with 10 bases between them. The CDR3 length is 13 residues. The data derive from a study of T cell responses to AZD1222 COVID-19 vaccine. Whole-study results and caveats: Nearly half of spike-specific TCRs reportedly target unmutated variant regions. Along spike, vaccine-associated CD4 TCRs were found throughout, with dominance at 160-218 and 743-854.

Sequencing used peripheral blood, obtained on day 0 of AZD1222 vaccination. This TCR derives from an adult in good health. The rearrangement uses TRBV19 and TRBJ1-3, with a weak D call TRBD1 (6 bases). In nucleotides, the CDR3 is TGTGCCAGTGTGGAGGGGGCTGGAAACACCATATATTTT. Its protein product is CASVEGAGNTIYF.